This T cell receptor beta chain appears in the sequencing data of a study of blood T cell repertoires in COVID-19. Study context: Acute and convalescent COVID-19 samples came from the United States, Italy and Spain. Sources were T cells, B-cell-depleted T cells, or PBMCs; the material itself was cDNA or gDNA.

In the authors' methods: The authors estimated nucleated cell counts from reference gene primer amplification. The assay was immunoSEQ multiplex PCR, and TCRdb's table has in-frame clones only and misses some. V and J calls and clone size are those listed in that table; D and trimming were worked out from the DNA. In the table there are about 250,000 clones, roughly 82% of which are singletons. CDR3 length: 14 residues. Germline CDR1 is MDHEN and CDR2 is SYDVKM. V lost 3 bases, J lost 4 bases, and 12 bases lay in between. The chain employs TRBV28 and TRBJ1-2; a weak D match, TRBD1 (6 bases). The sequence was collected from a woman aged 70-85 years with acute or convalescent COVID-19. Input material: peripheral blood. The CDR3 DNA sequence: TGTGCCAGCAGTTTCGCAGGGGCTGGCTATGGCTACACCTTC. Its translation is CASSFAGAGYGYTF.